The 14 T cell receptor beta chains below come from one sample, sequenced in a study of T cell responses to AZD1222 COVID-19 vaccine. Using immunoSEQ multiplex PCR, the repertoire was profiled, and TCRdb retains in-frame clones only, with some absent. The profile shows approximately 30,000 clones, approximately 86% of them singletons. Sequencing used peripheral blood, obtained on day 0 of AZD1222 vaccination. The source of these receptors is an adult in good health.

The chain recombines TRBV6-5 with TRBJ1-1; no clear D gene. Germline V gene lookup returns CDR1 MNHEY and CDR2 SVGAGI. This CDR3 is built from 15 residues. Trimming left V 5 bases short and J 0 bases short, with 13 bases between. This CDR3 is CASSRTAQLNTEAFF. The CDR3 DNA reads as TGTGCCAGCAGTCGGACGGCGCAGCTGAACACTGAAGCTTTCTTT.

The chain employs TRBV7-2 and TRBJ2-7; D is unresolved. The CDR3 has 14 residues. Trimming took off 1 base at V and 0 bases at J, with 7 bases between the two ends. Germline V lookup: CDR1 SGHTA, CDR2 FQGNSA. CDR3 nucleotide sequence: TGTGCCAGCAGCTTAGAGAAAAGCTCCTACGAGCAGTACTTC. Its translation is CASSLEKSSYEQYF. The whole variable domain, remainder taken from reference TRBV7-2 and TRBJ2-7, is GAGVSQSPSNKVTEKGKDVELRCDPISGHTALYWYRQSLGQGLEFLIYFQGNSAPDKSGLPSDRFSAERTGGSVSTLTIQRTQQEDSAVYLCASSLEKSSYEQYFGPGTRLTVT.

This sequence joins TRBV5-5 and TRBJ1-3; the D is unclear. CDR1 and CDR2 from the germline V gene are SGHKS and YYEKEE (reference sequence). The CDR3 runs to 13 residues. The V end was cut by 4 bases, the J end by 4 bases, with 9 bases between. CDR3: CASSPPQGNTIYF. In DNA form, the CDR3 reads TGTGCCAGCAGCCCTCCACAGGGAAACACCATATATTTT. Together with reference TRBV5-5 and TRBJ1-3, the CDR3 gives the full variable domain: DAGVTQSPTHLIKTRGQQVTLRCSPISGHKSVSWYQQVLGQGPQFIFQYYEKEERGRGNFPDRFSARQFPNYSSELNVNALLLGDSALYLCASSPPQGNTIYFGEGSWLTVV.

The count of this clone is one. This rearrangement joins TRBV28 to TRBJ2-7, with 7 bases aligning to TRBD2. Germline V CDR1 and CDR2: MDHEN, SYDVKM. Trimming took 4 bases from V and 4 from J; bases not matched to a gene: 10. There are 15 residues in the CDR3. DNA of the CDR3: TGTGCCAGCAGTTCTCCGGGCGGGAGCATATACGAGCAGTACTTC. Its translation is CASSSPGGSIYEQYF. The full variable domain, with the rest looked up from reference TRBV28 and TRBJ2-7, is DVKVTQSSRYLVKRTGEKVFLECVQDMDHENMFWYRQDPGLGLRLIYFSYDVKMKEKGDIPEGYSVSREKKERFSLILESASTNQTSMYLCASSSPGGSIYEQYFGPGTRLTVT.

This clone was seen once. This sequence joins TRBV6-1 and TRBJ2-3, with D maybe TRBD2 (5 bases). CDR3 length: 17 amino acids. Germline CDR1 and CDR2: MNHNS and SASEGT. V was trimmed by 0 bases and J by 0 bases, leaving 13 bases between them. The CDR3 sequence: CASSEAGIARSTDTQYF. Here the CDR3 DNA reads TGTGCCAGCAGTGAAGCTGGAATAGCGAGGAGCACAGATACGCAGTATTTT.

This clone was recorded once. This sequence joins TRBV19 and TRBJ1-4; unclear D gene. V lost 8 bases and J 5 bases, leaving 12 bases between the germline ends. In germline, CDR1 is LNHDA, CDR2 SQIVND (reference sequence). The CDR3 extends over 13 amino acids. The CDR3 coding sequence is TGTGCCAGTTCCACCTCCTGGAATGAAAAACTGTTTTTT. It codes for CASSTSWNEKLFF.

V usage is TRBV4-3 and J usage is TRBJ1-4, with a possible D match to TRBD1 (6 bases). Germline V CDR1 and CDR2: LGHNA, YSLEER. Trimming removed 1 base at V and 4 bases at J, with 16 bases between. CDR3 size: 17 residues. This CDR3 reads CASSQGAGGASNEKLFF. The CDR3 DNA reads TGCGCCAGCAGCCAAGGGGCGGGGGGGGCGAGTAATGAAAAACTGTTTTTT.

The chain is built from TRBV30 and TRBJ1-2, with TRBD1 matching over 7 bases. J lost 6 bases, V lost 4 bases, and 5 bases had no gene match. Germline CDR1 reads GTSNPN; CDR2 reads SVGIG (reference sequence). This CDR3 has 12 amino acids. In DNA form, the CDR3 reads TGTGCCTGGACCCGGGACAGCAATGGCTACACCTTC. As protein: CAWTRDSNGYTF.

The chain combines TRBV18 with TRBJ1-5; D is unresolved. This CDR3 region has 16 residues. The V gene's germline CDR1 is KGHSH and CDR2 LQKENI. The V end was cut by 0 bases, the J end by 0 bases, with 9 bases between. The CDR3 spells CASSPPQGYSNQPQHF. CDR3 nucleotide sequence: TGTGCCAGCTCACCACCGCAAGGATATAGCAATCAGCCCCAGCATTTT.

This chain connects TRBV28 to TRBJ1-3; 7 nucleotides match TRBD1. V gave up 6 bases and J gave up 3 bases; unmatched junction bases: 8. The CDR3 is 15 amino acids. CDR1 and CDR2 from the germline V gene are MDHEN and SYDVKM. CDR3 sequence: CASREGAVGGNTIYF. CDR3 coding DNA: TGTGCCAGCAGGGAGGGGGCCGTTGGTGGAAACACCATATATTTT.

The chain combines TRBV10-1 with TRBJ2-3; 8 bases map to TRBD1. CDR1 WNHNN and CDR2 SYGVQD come from the germline V gene (reference sequence). This CDR3 has 16 amino acids. J lost 1 base, V lost 4 bases, and 7 bases had no gene match. CDR3 protein: CASSGQGAWGTDTQYF. The CDR3 DNA follows: TGCGCCAGCAGTGGCCAGGGGGCGTGGGGCACAGATACGCAGTATTTT.

The V call is TRBV6-1, the J call TRBJ1-5, with D tentatively TRBD1 (6 bases). Germline CDR1 and CDR2: MNHNS and SASEGT. The CDR3 spans 16 residues. The V end lost 8 bases, the J end lost 0 bases, and 17 bases lay between the germline ends. The CDR3 here is CASCGRGQYSNQPQHF. The CDR3 DNA sequence: TGTGCCAGCTGTGGCAGGGGCCAATATAGCAATCAGCCCCAGCATTTT.

The V gene is TRBV3-1 (or the pseudogene TRBV3-2), the J gene TRBJ2-1; 7 nucleotides align to TRBD1. CDR3 size: 23 residues. Germline CDR1 is LGHDT and CDR2 is YNNKEL (reference sequence). Trimming removed 4 bases from V and 7 bases from J; junction bases left unmatched: 34. This chain's CDR3 is CASSLLHSREDRLTPGERNEQFF. Written as DNA, the CDR3 is TGTGCCAGCAGCCTCCTCCATAGCCGAGAGGACAGGTTGACCCCAGGGGAGCGGAATGAGCAGTTCTTC.

The chain recombines TRBV5-4 with TRBJ1-6, with D possibly matching TRBD1 (6 bases). Trimming cost V 4 bases and J 8 bases, with 16 bases left between them. This CDR3 spans 15 amino acids. CDR1 is SGHNT and CDR2 is YYREEE in the germline V gene (reference sequence). In DNA, the CDR3 is TGTGCCAGCAGCCGGGCCGGGACATCAGATTCACCCCTCCACTTT. This encodes CASSRAGTSDSPLHF.